The clone carrying this TCR beta chain was counted ten times or more. Germline assignment: CDR1 SNHLY and CDR2 FYNNEI. The CDR3 has 15 residues. Trimming pared 6 bases from V and 0 bases from J, leaving 14 bases between. This entry comes from a study of CD8+CD57+ T cells in acquired aplastic anemia. Sequencing involved patients with CD8+CD57+ cell expansion previously shown by flow cytometry. The TCR beta profiling, which covered VDJ combination and CDR3 sequence, was carried out using genomic DNA as the template. TCRdb recomputed calls from the reads with MiXCR, one row per CDR3 protein. The table lists 200,000 to 300,000 distinct CDR3 sequences, 47% of them singletons.

The sample taken for sequencing was sorted CD4+, CD8+, or CD8+CD57+ T cells (not recorded which) from PBMCs. V gene TRBV2 combines with J gene TRBJ1-1; D may be TRBD1 (6 bases). The clonotype comes from a human donor with aplastic anemia. CDR3 sequence reads: CASRETGEMNTEAFF. The CDR3 region has the DNA TGTGCCAGCAGAGAGACAGGAGAGATGAACACTGAAGCTTTCTTT. Complete variable domain (other parts from reference TRBV2 and TRBJ1-1): EPEVTQTPSHQVTQMGQEVILRCVPISNHLYFYWYRQILGQKVEFLVSFYNNEISEKSEIFDDQFSVERPDGSNFTLKIRSTKLEDSAMYFCASRETGEMNTEAFFGQGTRLTVV.